This T cell receptor beta chain derives from a study of T-cell reconstitution after alpha-beta-depleted transplantation in children. Trimming removed 2 bases from V and 4 bases from J, with 6 bases in between. There are 12 residues in the CDR3. This clonotype was detected many times. The TCRbeta library was prepared with unique molecular identifiers. TCRdb ran MiXCR on the PCR reads and lists one entry per CDR3 protein. The repertoire holds hundreds of thousands of distinct CDR3 sequences, with about 15% as singletons. This chain links TRBV12-3 or TRBV12-4 with TRBJ2-7; D unresolved. Sample: PBMCs from the stem cell graft donor, taken from the stem cell graft. The receptor's source is a human donor who donated a stem cell graft to a child with acute myeloid leukemia. This chain's CDR3 is CASSLNNYEQYF. The CDR3 bases are TGTGCCAGCAGTTTAAACAATTACGAGCAGTACTTC.